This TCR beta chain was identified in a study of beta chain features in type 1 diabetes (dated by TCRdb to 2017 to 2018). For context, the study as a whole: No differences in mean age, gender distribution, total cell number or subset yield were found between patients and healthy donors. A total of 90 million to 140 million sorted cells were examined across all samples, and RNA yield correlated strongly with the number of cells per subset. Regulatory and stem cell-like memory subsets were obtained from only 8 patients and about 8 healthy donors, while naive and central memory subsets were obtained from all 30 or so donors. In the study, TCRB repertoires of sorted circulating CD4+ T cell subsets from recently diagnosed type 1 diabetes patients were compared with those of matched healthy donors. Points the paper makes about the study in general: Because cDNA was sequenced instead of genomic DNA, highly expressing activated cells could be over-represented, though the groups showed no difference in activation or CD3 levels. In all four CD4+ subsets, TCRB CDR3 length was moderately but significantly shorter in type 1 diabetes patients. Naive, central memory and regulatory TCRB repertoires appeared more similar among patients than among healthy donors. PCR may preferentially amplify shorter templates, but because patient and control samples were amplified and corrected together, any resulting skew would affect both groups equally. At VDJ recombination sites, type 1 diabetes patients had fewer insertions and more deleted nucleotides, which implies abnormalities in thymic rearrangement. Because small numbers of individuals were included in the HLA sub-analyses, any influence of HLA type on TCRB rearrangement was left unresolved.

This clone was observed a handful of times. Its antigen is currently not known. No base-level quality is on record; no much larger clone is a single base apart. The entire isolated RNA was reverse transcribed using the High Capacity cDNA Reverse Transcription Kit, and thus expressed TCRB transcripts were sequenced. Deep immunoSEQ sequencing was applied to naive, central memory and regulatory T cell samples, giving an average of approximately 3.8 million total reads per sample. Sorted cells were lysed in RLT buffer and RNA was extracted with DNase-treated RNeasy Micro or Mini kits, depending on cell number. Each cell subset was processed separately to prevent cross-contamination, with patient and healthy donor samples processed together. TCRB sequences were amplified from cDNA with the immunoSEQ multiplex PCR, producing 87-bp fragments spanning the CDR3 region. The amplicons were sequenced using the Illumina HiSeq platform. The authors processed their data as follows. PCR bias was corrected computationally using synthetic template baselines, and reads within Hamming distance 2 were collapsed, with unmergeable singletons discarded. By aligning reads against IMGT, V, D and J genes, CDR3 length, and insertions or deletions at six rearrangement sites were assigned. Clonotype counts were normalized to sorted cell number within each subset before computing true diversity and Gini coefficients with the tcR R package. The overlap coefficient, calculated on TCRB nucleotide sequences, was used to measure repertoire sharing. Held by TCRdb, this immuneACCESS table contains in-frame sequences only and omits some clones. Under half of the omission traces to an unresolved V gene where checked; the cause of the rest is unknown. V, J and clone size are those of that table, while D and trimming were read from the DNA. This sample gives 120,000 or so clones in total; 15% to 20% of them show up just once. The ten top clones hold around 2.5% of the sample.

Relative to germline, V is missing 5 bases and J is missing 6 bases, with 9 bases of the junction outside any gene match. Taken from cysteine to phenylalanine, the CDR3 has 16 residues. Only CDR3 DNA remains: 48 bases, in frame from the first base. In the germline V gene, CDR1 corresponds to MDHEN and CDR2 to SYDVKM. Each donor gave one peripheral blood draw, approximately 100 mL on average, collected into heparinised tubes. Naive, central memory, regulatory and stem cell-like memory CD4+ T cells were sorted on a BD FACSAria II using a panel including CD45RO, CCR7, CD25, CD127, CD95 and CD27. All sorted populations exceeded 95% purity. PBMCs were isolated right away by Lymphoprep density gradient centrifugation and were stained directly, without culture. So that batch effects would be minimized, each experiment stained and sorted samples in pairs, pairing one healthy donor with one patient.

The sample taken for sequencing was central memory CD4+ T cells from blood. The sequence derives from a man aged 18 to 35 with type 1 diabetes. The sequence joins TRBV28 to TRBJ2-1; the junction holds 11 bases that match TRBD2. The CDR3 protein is CASSPPLAGGRNEQFF. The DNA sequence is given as TGTGCCAGCAGTCCACCCCTAGCGGGGGGTCGCAATGAGCAGTTCTTC. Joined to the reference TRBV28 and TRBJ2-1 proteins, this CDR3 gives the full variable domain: DVKVTQSSRYLVKRTGEKVFLECVQDMDHENMFWYRQDPGLGLRLIYFSYDVKMKEKGDIPEGYSVSREKKERFSLILESASTNQTSMYLCASSPPLAGGRNEQFFGPGTRLTVL.